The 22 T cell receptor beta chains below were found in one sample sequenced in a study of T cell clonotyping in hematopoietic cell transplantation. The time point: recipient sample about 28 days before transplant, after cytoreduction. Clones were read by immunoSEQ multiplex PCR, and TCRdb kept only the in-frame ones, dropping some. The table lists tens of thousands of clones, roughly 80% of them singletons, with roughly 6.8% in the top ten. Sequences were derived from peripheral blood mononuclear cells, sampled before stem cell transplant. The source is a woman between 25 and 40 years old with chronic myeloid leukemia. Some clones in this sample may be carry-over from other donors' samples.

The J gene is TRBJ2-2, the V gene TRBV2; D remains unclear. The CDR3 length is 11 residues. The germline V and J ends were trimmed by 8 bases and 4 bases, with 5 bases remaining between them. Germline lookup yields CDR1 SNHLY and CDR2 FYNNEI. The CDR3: CASGVTGELFF. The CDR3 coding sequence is TGTGCCAGCGGGGTCACCGGGGAGCTGTTTTTT.

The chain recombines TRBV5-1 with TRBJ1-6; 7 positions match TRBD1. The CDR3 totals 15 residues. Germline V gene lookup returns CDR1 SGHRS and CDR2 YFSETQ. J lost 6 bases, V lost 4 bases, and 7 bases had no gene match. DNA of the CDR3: TGCGCCAGCAGCACGAACAGGGGAGGTAATTCACCCCTCCACTTT. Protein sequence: CASSTNRGGNSPLHF. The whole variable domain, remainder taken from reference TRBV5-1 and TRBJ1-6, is KAGVTQTPRYLIKTRGQQVTLSCSPISGHRSVSWYQQTPGQGLQFLFEYFSETQRNKGNFPGRFSGRQFSNSRSEMNVSTLELGDSALYLCASSTNRGGNSPLHFGNGTRLTVT.

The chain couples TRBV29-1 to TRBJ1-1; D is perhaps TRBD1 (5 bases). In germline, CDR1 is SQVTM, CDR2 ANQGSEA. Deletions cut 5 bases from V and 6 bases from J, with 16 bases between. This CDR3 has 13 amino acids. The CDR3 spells CSVLGEDLAEAFF. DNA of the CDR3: TGCAGCGTTCTGGGGGAAGATCTAGCTGAAGCTTTCTTT. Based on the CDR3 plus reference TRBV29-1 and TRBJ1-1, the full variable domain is SAVISQKPSRDICQRGTSLTIQCQVDSQVTMMFWYRQQPGQSLTLIATANQGSEATYESGFVIDKFPISRPNLTFSTLTVSNMSPEDSSIYLCSVLGEDLAEAFFGQGTRLTVV.

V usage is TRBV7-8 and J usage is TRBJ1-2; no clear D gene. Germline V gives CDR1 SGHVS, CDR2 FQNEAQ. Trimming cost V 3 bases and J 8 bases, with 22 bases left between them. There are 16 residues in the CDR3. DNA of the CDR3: TGTGCCAGCAGCTTGAAATTGTCTGCCACTTTTATCGGCTACACCTTC. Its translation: CASSLKLSATFIGYTF. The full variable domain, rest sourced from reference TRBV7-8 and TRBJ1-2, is GAGVSQSPRYKVAKRGQDVALRCDPISGHVSLFWYQQALGQGPEFLTYFQNEAQLDKSGLPSDRFFAERPEGSVSTLKIQRTQQEDSAVYLCASSLKLSATFIGYTFGSGTRLTVV.

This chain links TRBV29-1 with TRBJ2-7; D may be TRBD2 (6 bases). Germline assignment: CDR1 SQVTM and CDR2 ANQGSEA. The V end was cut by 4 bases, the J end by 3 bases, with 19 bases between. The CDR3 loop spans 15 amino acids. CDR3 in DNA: TGCAGCGTTGTAAGTGGGGGGACGGTCTACTACGAGCAGTACTTC. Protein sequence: CSVVSGGTVYYEQYF.

The CDR3 region is CASSYQSYTEAFF. The CDR3 DNA reads as TGTGCCAGCAGCTATCAGAGCTACACTGAAGCTTTCTTT. The chain is built from TRBV7-6 and TRBJ1-1; D unresolved. Germline lookup yields CDR1 SGHVS and CDR2 FNYEAQ. Trimming left V 4 bases short and J 3 bases short, with 9 bases between. This CDR3 spans 13 amino acids.

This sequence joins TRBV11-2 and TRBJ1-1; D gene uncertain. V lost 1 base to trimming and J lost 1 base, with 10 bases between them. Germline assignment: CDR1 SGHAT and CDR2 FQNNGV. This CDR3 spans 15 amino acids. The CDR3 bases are TGTGCCAGCAGCTTAGGGGTGGCAGGGAACACTGAAGCTTTCTTT. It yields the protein CASSLGVAGNTEAFF.

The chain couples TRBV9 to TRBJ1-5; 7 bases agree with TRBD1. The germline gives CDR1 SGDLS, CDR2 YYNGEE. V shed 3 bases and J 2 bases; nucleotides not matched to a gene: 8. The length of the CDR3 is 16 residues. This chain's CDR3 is CASSAGTAVGNQPQHF. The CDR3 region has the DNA TGTGCCAGCAGCGCCGGGACAGCGGTTGGCAATCAGCCCCAGCATTTT.

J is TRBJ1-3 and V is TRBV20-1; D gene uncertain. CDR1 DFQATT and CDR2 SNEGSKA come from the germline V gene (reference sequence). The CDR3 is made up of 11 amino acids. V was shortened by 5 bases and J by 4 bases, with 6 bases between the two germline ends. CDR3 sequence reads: CSARTGNTIYF. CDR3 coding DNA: TGCAGTGCTCGGACGGGAAACACCATATATTTT.

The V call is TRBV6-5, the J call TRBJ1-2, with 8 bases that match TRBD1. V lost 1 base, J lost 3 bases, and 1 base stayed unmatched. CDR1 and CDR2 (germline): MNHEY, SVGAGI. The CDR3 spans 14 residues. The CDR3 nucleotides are TGTGCCAGCAGTTACTTGACAGGGGACTATGGCTACACCTTC. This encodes CASSYLTGDYGYTF.

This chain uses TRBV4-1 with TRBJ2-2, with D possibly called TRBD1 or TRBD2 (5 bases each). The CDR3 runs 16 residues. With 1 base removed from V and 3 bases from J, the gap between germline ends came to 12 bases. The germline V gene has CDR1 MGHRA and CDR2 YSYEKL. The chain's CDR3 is CASSQGQGRDTGELFF. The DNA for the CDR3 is TGCGCCAGCAGCCAAGGGCAGGGACGGGACACCGGGGAGCTGTTTTTT.

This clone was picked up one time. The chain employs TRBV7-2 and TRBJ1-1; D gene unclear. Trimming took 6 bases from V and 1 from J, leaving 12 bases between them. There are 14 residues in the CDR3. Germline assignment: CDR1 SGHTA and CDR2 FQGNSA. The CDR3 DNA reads TGTGCCAGCAGATTCCGGGGATCGAACACTGAAGCTTTCTTT. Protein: CASRFRGSNTEAFF.

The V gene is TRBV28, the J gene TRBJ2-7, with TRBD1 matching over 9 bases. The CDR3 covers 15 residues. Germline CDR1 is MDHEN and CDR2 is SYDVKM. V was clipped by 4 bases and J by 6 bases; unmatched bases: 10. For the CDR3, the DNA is TGTGCCAGCAGTTCCCCCGGGACAGGGATTAGCGAGCAGTACTTC. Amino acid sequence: CASSSPGTGISEQYF.

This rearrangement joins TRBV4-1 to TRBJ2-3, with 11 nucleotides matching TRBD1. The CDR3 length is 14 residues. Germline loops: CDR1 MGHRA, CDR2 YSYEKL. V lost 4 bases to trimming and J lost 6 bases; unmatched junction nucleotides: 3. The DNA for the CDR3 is TGCGCCAGCAGCCGGGACAGGGGGATTGATACGCAGTATTTT. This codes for CASSRDRGIDTQYF.

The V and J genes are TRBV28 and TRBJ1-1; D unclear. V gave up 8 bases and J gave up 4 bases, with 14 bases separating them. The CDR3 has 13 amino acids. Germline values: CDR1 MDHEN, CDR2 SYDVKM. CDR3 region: CASRRWISTEAFF. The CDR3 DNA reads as TGTGCCAGCCGCCGGTGGATCAGCACTGAAGCTTTCTTT.

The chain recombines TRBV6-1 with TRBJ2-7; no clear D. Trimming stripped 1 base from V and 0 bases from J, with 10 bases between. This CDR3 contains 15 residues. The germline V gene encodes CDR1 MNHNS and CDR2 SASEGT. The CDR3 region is CASSEGSRSSYEQYV. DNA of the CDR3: TGTGCCAGCAGTGAAGGTTCCCGGAGCTCCTACGAGCAGTACGTC.

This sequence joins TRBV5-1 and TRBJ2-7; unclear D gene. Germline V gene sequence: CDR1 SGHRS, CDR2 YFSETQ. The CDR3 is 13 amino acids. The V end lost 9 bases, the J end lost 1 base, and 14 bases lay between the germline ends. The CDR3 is CATSVGESYEQYF. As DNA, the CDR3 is TGCGCCACCTCCGTGGGTGAGTCCTACGAGCAGTACTTC.

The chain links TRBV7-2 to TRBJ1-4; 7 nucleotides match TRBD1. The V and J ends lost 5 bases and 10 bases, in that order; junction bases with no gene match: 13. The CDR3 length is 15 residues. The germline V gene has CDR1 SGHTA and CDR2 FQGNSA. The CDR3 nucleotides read TGTGCCAGCAGCCCCCGGACAGGCTTGCTTGGAAAACTGTTTTTT. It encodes CASSPRTGLLGKLFF. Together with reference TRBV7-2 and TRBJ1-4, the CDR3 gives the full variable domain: GAGVSQSPSNKVTEKGKDVELRCDPISGHTALYWYRQSLGQGLEFLIYFQGNSAPDKSGLPSDRFSAERTGGSVSTLTIQRTQQEDSAVYLCASSPRTGLLGKLFFGSGTQLSVL.

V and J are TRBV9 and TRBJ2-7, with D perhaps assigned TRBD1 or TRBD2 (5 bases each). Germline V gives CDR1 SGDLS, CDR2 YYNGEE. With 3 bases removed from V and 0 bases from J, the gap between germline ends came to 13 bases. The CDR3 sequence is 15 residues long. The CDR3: CASSGPGTGSYEQYF. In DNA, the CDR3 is TGTGCCAGCAGCGGTCCCGGGACGGGCTCCTACGAGCAGTACTTC.

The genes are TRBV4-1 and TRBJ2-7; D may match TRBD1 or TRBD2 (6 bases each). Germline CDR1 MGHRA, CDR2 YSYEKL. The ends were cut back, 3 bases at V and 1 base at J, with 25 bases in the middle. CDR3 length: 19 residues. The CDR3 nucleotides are TGCGCCAGCAGCCAGAAGGGGGGACTGGAGTCTAGTAGTTCCTACGAGCAGTACTTC. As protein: CASSQKGGLESSSSYEQYF.

The DNA for the CDR3 is TGTGCCTGGAGTATGAAAAGAGAAGCTTTCTTT. Translation: CAWSMKREAFF. The V and J genes are TRBV30 and TRBJ1-1, with unresolved D. The V end was cut by 2 bases, the J end by 8 bases, with 9 bases between. The CDR3 has 11 residues. The germline V gene has CDR1 GTSNPN and CDR2 SVGIG (reference sequence).

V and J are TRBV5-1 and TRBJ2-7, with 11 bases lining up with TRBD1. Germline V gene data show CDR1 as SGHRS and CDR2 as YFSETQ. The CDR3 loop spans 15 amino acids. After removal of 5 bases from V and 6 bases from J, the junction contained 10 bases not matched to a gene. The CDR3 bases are TGCGCCAGCAGACATATCGGCGGGACAGGGGGCGAGCAGTACTTC. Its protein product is CASRHIGGTGGEQYF.